This T cell receptor beta chain derives from a study of OX40 agonist ivuxolimab in advanced cancers. The CDR3 runs to 15 residues. CDR1 SGHTA and CDR2 FQGNSA come from the germline V gene. Trimming stripped 5 bases from V and 0 bases from J, with 13 bases between. Findings of the study overall: What antigens the expanded peripheral T cells recognized was never established. The mean number of expanded clones was higher in CD8+ T cells than in CD4+. Circulating CD4+ and CD8+ T cells showed clonal expansion by week 6 at 0.1 to 3.0 mg/kg.

For this clone: Antigen: not known.

Repertoires were generated with immunoSEQ multiplex PCR, while TCRdb's copy carries only in-frame clones and drops some. The data contain more than 70,000 clones, roughly 87% of them singletons. The rearrangement joins TRBV7-2 to TRBJ1-2; D might be TRBD1 (5 bases). The sample was CD4+ or CD8+ T cells sorted from blood, taken in a trial of the OX40 agonist ivuxolimab. The receptor comes from an adult with an advanced solid tumor such as melanoma, head and neck, liver or kidney cancer. CDR3 residues: CASSPAGKTNYGYTF. The CDR3 nucleotides are TGTGCCAGCAGCCCCGCAGGGAAAACTAACTATGGCTACACCTTC.